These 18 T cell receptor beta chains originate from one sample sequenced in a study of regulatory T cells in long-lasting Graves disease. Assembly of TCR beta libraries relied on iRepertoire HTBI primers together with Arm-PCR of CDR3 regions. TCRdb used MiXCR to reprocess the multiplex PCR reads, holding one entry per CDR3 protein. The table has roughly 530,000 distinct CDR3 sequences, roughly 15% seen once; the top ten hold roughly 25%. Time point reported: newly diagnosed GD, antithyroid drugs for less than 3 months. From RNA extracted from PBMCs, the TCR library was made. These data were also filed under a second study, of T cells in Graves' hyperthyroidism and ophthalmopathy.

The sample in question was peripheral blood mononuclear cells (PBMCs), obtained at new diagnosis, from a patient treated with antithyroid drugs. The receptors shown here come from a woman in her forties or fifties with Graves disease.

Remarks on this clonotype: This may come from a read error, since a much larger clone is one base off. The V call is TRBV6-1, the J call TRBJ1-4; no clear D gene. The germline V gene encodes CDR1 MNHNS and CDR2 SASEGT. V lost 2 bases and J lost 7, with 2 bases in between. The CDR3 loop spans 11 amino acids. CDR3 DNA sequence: TGTGCCAGCAGTGAACTTGAAAAACTGTTTTTT. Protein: CASSELEKLFF.

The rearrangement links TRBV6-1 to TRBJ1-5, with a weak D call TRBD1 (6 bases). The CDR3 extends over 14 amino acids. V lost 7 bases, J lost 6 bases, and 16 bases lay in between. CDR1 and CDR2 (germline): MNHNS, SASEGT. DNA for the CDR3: TGTGCCAGCACCAGAGGAACAGGGCGTCAGCCCCAGCATTTT. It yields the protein CASTRGTGRQPQHF.

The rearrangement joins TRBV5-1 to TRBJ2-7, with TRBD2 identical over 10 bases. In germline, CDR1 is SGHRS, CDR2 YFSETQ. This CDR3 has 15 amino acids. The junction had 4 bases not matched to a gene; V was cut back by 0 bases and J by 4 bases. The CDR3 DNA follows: TGCGCCAGCAGCTTGGGTAGCGGGGGGCTATACGAGCAGTACTTC. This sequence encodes CASSLGSGGLYEQYF.

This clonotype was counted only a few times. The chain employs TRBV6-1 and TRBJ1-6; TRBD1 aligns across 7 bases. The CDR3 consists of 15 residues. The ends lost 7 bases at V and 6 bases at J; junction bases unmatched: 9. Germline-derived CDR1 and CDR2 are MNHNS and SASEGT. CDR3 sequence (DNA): TGTGCCAGCAACTACAGGGGCAGGGGTAATTCACCCCTCCACTTT. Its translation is CASNYRGRGNSPLHF.

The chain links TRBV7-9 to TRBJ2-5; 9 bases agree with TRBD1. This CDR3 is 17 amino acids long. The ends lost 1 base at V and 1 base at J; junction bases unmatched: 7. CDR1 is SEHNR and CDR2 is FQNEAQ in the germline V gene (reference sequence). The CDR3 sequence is CASSLGLTGGFQETQYF. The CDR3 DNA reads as TGTGCCAGCAGCTTAGGGTTGACAGGGGGGTTCCAAGAGACCCAGTACTTC.

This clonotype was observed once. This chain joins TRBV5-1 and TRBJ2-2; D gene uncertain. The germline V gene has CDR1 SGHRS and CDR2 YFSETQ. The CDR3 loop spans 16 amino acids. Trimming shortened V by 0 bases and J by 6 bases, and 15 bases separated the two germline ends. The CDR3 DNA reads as TGCGCCAGCAGCTTGGTCGCAGGCGTTAACGCCGGGGAGCTGTTTTTT. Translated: CASSLVAGVNAGELFF.

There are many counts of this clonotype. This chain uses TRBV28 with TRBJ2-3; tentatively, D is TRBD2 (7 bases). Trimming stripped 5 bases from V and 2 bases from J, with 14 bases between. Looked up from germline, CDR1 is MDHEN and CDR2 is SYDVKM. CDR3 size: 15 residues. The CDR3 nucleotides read TGTGCCAGCAGTATCGGGGGGCTTAACACAGATACGCAGTATTTT. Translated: CASSIGGLNTDTQYF.

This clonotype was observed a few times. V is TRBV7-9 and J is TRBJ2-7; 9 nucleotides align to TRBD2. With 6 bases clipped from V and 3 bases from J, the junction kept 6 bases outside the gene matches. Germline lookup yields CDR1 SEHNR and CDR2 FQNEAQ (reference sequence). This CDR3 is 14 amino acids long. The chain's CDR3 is CASRQTSGDYEQYF. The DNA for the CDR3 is TGTGCCAGCAGGCAGACTAGCGGAGACTACGAGCAGTACTTC.

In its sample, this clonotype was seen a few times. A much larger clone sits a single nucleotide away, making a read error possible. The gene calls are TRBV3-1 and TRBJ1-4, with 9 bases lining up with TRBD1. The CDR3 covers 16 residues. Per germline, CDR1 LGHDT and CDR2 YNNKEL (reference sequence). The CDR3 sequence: CASSLRTGGGNEKPFF. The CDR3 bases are TGTGCCAGCAGCCTTCGAACAGGGGGCGGTAATGAAAAACCGTTTTTT.

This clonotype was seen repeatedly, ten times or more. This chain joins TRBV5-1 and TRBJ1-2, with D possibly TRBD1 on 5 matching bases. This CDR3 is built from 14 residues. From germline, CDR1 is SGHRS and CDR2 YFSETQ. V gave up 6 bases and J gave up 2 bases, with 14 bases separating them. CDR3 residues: CASNPGGENYGYTF. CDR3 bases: TGCGCCAGCAACCCGGGGGGGGAAAACTATGGCTACACCTTC.

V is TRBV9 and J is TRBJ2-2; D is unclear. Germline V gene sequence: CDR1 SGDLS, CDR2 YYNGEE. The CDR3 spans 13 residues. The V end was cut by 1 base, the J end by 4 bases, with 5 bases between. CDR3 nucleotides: TGTGCCAGCAGCGTAAGGGTCACCGGGGAGCTGTTTTTT. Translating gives CASSVRVTGELFF.

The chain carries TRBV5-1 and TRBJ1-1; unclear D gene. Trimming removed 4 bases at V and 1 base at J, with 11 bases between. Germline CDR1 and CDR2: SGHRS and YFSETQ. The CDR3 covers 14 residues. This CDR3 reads CASSTHLQNTEAFF. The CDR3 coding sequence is TGCGCCAGCAGCACCCATCTACAGAACACTGAAGCTTTCTTT.

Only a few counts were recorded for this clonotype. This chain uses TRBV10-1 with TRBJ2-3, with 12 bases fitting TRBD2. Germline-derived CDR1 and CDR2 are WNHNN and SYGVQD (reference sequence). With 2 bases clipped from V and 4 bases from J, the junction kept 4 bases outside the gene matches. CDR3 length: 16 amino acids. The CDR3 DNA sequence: TGCGCCAGCAGTGAGCAACTAGCGGGGGGCGCAGATACGCAGTATTTT. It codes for CASSEQLAGGADTQYF.

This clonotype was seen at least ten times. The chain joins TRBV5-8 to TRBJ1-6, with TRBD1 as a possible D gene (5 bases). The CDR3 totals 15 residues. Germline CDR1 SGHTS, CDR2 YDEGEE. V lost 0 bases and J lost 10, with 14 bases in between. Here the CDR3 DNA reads TGTGCCAGCAGCTTGGGTCAGGGCCAGGGATCACCCCTCCACTTT. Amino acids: CASSLGQGQGSPLHF.

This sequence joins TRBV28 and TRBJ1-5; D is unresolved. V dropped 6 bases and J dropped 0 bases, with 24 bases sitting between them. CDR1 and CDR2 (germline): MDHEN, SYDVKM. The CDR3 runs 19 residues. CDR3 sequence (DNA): TGTGCCAGCAGCCCACCCCCCGGACGGAGCGATTTTAGCAATCAGCCCCAGCATTTT. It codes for CASSPPPGRSDFSNQPQHF.

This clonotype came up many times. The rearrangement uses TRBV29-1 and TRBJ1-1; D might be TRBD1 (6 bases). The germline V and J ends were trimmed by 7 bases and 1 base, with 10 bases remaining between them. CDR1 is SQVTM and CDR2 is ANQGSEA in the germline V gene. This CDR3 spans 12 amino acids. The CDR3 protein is CSGAGANTEAFF. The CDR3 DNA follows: TGCAGCGGTGCGGGGGCGAACACTGAAGCTTTCTTT.

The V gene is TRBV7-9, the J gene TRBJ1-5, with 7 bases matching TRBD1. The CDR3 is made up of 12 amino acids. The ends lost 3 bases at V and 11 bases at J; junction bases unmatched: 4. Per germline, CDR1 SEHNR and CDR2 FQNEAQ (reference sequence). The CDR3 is CASSFAQGAQHF. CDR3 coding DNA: TGTGCCAGCAGCTTTGCCCAGGGGGCCCAGCATTTT.

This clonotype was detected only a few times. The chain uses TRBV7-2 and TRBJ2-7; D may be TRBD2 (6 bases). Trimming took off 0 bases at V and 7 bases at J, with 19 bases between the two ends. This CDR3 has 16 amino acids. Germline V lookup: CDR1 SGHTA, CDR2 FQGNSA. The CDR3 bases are TGTGCCAGCAGCTTAGCGGGGGGTCTCTCTGTGCTGGAGCAGTACTTC. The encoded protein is CASSLAGGLSVLEQYF.